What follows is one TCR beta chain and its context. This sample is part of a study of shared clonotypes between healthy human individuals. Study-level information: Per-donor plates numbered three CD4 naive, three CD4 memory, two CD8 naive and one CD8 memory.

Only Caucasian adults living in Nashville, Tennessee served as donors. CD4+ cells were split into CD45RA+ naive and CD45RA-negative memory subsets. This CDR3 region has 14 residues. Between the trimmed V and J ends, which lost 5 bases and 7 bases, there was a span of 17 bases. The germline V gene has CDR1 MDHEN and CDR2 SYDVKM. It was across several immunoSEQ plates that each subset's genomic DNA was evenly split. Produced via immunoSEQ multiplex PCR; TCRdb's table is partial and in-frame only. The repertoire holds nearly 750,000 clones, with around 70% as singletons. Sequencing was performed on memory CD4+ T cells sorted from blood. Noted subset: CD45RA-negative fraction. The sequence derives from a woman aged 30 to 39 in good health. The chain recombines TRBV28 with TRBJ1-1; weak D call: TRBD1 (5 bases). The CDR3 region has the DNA TGTGCCAGCAGTCGCTCTCAGGGACGAAGTGAAGCTTTCTTT. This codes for CASSRSQGRSEAFF.